What follows are 18 T cell receptor beta chains derived from one specimen sequenced in a study of tumor-infiltrating lymphocytes in primary liver carcinoma. Starting from approximately 470 ng of total RNA, TCR beta cDNA was produced with a primer in the constant region. Library construction for TCR beta comprised three nested multiplex PCR rounds performed with slightly modified ARM-PCR. TRBV1-TRBV30 forward and Cbeta reverse primers drove the first two approximately 10-cycle rounds. TCRdb re-called the multiplex PCR reads with MiXCR, one entry per CDR3 protein. The sample includes 330,000 or so distinct CDR3 sequences, 65% seen only once; the top ten take 5.5% to 8%. The authors took blood RNA from unsorted whole blood and also extracted germline DNA. Sequences were obtained from peripheral blood. The receptors derive from a middle-aged man with primary liver carcinoma and hepatitis B virus infection.

This clonotype occurred many times. The rearrangement uses TRBV6-2 or TRBV6-3 and TRBJ2-7; maybe TRBD2 (5 bases). CDR1 is MNHEY and CDR2 is SVGEGT in the germline V gene. V dropped 9 bases and J dropped 6 bases, with 12 bases sitting between them. This CDR3 comprises 11 residues. DNA for the CDR3: TGTGCCAGTAGGGAGCTGGGCGAGCAGTACTTC. This sequence encodes CASRELGEQYF.

This clonotype showed up just once. The chain has TRBV11-2 and TRBJ1-2; D uncertain. Deletions cut 6 bases from V and 6 bases from J, with 14 bases between. The germline gives CDR1 SGHAT, CDR2 FQNNGV. CDR3 length equals 13 residues. Written as DNA, the CDR3 is TGTGCCAGCAGAATCACATGGCGAGATGGCTACACCTTC. It translates to CASRITWRDGYTF.

Comments on this clonotype: It is likely a read error, because the conserved phenylalanine at the end of the CDR3 is missing. The chain couples TRBV11-3 to TRBJ2-5; possible D gene TRBD1, 7 bases. The germline V gene encodes CDR1 SGHNT and CDR2 YENEEA. This CDR3 is built from 14 residues. CDR3 coding DNA: TGTGCCCGCAGCCGCGGGACAGACCAAGAGACCCAGTACCTC. As protein: CARSRGTDQETQYL.

On this clonotype: Lacking the conserved final phenylalanine or tryptophan, this CDR3 likely reflects a read error. This chain uses TRBV28 with TRBJ2-7; D is possibly TRBD1 (6 bases). Germline CDR1 and CDR2: MDHEN and SYDVKM. This CDR3 spans 13 amino acids. V was shortened by 5 bases and J by 4 bases, with 12 bases between the two germline ends. In DNA form, the CDR3 reads TGTGCCAGCAGTGCCATGGACAGATACGAGCAGTACCTC. Translation: CASSAMDRYEQYL.

This clonotype showed up many times. The chain is built from TRBV29-1 and TRBJ2-7; D is unclear. From germline, CDR1 is SQVTM and CDR2 ANQGSEA. V was trimmed by 1 base and J by 2 bases, leaving 12 bases between them. The CDR3 has 14 amino acids. The CDR3 nucleotides are TGCAGCGTTGAAGGACCCAGAGGCCCCTACGAGCAGTACTTC. Translating gives CSVEGPRGPYEQYF.

As to this clonotype: A much more abundant neighbour one base away suggests this may be a read error. This sequence joins TRBV6-6 and TRBJ2-3, with D uncertain. This CDR3 is 14 amino acids long. From germline, CDR1 is MNHNY and CDR2 SVGAGI (reference sequence). The ends were cut back, 7 bases at V and 0 bases at J, with 11 bases in the middle. The CDR3 bases are TGTGCCAGCACCCAGGTTGCCAGCACAGATACGCAGTATTTT. It codes for CASTQVASTDTQYF.

Comment on this clonotype: An end of the junction differs from the germline gene, which may be a read error. This chain links TRBV11-2 with TRBJ2-1; 10 bases are shared with TRBD2. Germline assignment: CDR1 SGHAT and CDR2 FQNNGV. The CDR3 has 15 amino acids. The CDR3 bases are TGTGCCTGCAGCCCTCTAGCGGGAGTCCACAATGAGAAGTTCTTC. Its translation: CACSPLAGVHNEKFF. Supplemented by reference TRBV11-2 and TRBJ2-1, the full variable domain reads EAGVAQSPRYKIIEKRQSVAFWCNPISGHATLYWYQQILGQGPKLLIQFQNNGVVDDSQLPKDRFSAERLKGVDSTLKIQPAKLEDSAVYLCACSPLAGVHNEKFFGPGTRLTVL.

Of note for this clonotype: One junction end does not reproduce the germline sequence, and a read error may be involved. The chain uses TRBV10-2 and TRBJ2-7; 8 bases are shared with TRBD2. This CDR3 comprises 18 residues. Germline CDR1 and CDR2: WSHSY and SAAADI. As DNA, the CDR3 is TGCGCCGGCAGTGAGAATGGTTGGTCTAGCGGGTTCCAATACAAGCAGTACTTC. Translating it yields CAGSENGWSSGFQYKQYF.

This clonotype came up a few times. The chain couples TRBV5-5 to TRBJ1-4; 9 nucleotides match TRBD1. This CDR3 is 19 amino acids long. The germline gives CDR1 SGHKS, CDR2 YYEKEE (reference sequence). With 2 bases clipped from V and 0 bases from J, the junction kept 11 bases outside the gene matches. The CDR3 reads CASSFRGTGIPPTNEKLFF. DNA for the CDR3: TGTGCCAGCAGCTTTCGTGGGACAGGGATACCACCAACTAATGAAAAACTGTTTTTT.

The chain is built from TRBV6-1 and TRBJ2-7; possible D gene TRBD1, 6 bases. V lost 7 bases and J lost 0, with 13 bases in between. The V gene's germline CDR1 is MNHNS and CDR2 SASEGT. The CDR3 sequence is 14 residues long. CDR3: CASKTGQISYEQYF. In DNA, the CDR3 is TGTGCCAGCAAAACCGGACAGATCTCCTACGAGCAGTACTTC.

Regarding this clonotype: Its ends do not fully match the called genes, so a read error is possible. The chain is built from TRBV11-2 and TRBJ1-6; the D gene is possibly TRBD1 (5 bases). This CDR3 has 14 residues. Germline-derived CDR1 and CDR2 are SGHAT and FQNNGV. In nucleotides, the CDR3 is TGTGCCAGCGGCTTCCGTCAGGGAAGTTCACTCCTCCACTTT. Translation gives CASGFRQGSSLLHF.

The CDR3 coding sequence is TGTGCCAGCAGTGAAGCCGCCAGGGGCGGCAACGAGCAGTACTTC. Amino acids: CASSEAARGGNEQYF. The V and J genes are TRBV6-1 and TRBJ2-7; D may be TRBD1 (6 bases). CDR1 is MNHNS and CDR2 is SASEGT in the germline V gene. This CDR3 has 15 amino acids. Deletions cut 0 bases from V and 5 bases from J, with 14 bases between.

As to this clonotype: One end of the junction fails to match germline, which may point to a read error. The rearrangement uses TRBV24-1 and TRBJ2-2, with D perhaps matching TRBD1 (6 bases). The CDR3 is made up of 14 amino acids. The V gene's germline CDR1 is KGHDR and CDR2 SFDVKD. CDR3 sequence (DNA): TGTGCCACCAGTCGACAGGCGAACACCGGGGAGCTGTCTTTT. This gives the protein CATSRQANTGELSF.

As regards this clonotype: The junction and the germline gene differ at one end; a read error may be behind it. V usage is TRBV10-3 and J usage is TRBJ2-7; 8 nucleotides match TRBD2. The CDR3 spans 16 residues. The germline gives CDR1 ENHRY, CDR2 SYGVKD. The CDR3 nucleotides are TGTGCCATCGGTGAGTCAGTAAGGTCCGGGGGGGACGAGCAGTACTTC. Protein product: CAIGESVRSGGDEQYF.

In this sample, this clonotype turned up many times. The CDR3, as DNA: TGTGCCAGCCTTAAGCGGGGCTACGAGCAGTACTTC. It yields the protein CASLKRGYEQYF. J is TRBJ2-7 and V is TRBV6-1; 7 nucleotides line up with TRBD2. With 8 bases clipped from V and 3 bases from J, the junction kept 4 bases outside the gene matches. Germline CDR1 is MNHNS and CDR2 is SASEGT. This CDR3 contains 12 residues.

This chain links TRBV13 with TRBJ2-3; possible D gene TRBD1, 6 bases. The germline CDR1 and CDR2 sequences are PRHDT and FYEKMQ (reference sequence). The CDR3 sequence is 14 residues long. Trimming pared 3 bases from V and 4 bases from J, leaving 11 bases between. As DNA, the CDR3 is TGTGCCAGCAGCTTTCACAGGGTCCCAGATACGCAGTATTTT. The encoded protein is CASSFHRVPDTQYF.

Remarks on this clonotype: At one of its ends the junction is not consistent with the germline gene, which may arise from a read error. The J gene is TRBJ2-1, the V gene TRBV11-3; 10 nucleotides line up with TRBD2. Germline values: CDR1 SGHNT, CDR2 YENEEA. The CDR3 contains 20 residues. CDR3 DNA sequence: TGTGCCAACAGCTTATGTGAAACTAGCGGGATCCCGAGCTCCTACAATGAGCAGTTCTTC. This gives the protein CANSLCETSGIPSSYNEQFF. The full variable domain, its missing parts supplied by reference TRBV11-3 and TRBJ2-1, is EAGVVQSPRYKIIEKKQPVAFWCNPISGHNTLYWYLQNLGQGPELLIRYENEEAVDDSQLPKDRFSAERLKGVDSTLKIQPAELGDSAVYLCANSLCETSGIPSSYNEQFFGPGTRLTVL.

On this clonotype: One junction end disagrees with the germline gene, perhaps due to a read error. The rearrangement links TRBV11-2 to TRBJ2-7; D may match TRBD1 or TRBD2 (6 bases each). This CDR3 is 15 amino acids long. Germline lookup yields CDR1 SGHAT and CDR2 FQNNGV. In nucleotides, the CDR3 is TGTGCCAGCAGCACCTGGGGGGCGCCGAGCTACGATCAGAACTTC. Its translation is CASSTWGAPSYDQNF.